This TCR beta chain comes out of a study of blood T cell repertoires in COVID-19. In the original analysis: Estimation of nucleated cell counts relied on the amplification of reference gene primers. Generated by immunoSEQ multiplex PCR, the TCRdb table keeps only in-frame clones and is missing some. V, J and clone size are those of that table, while D and trimming were read from the DNA. The data show about 200,000 clones, with 80% to 90% seen just once and 0.7% to 0.95% held by the top ten. Deletions cut 5 bases from V and 6 bases from J, with 9 bases between. CDR3 size: 12 residues. CDR1 and CDR2 from the germline V gene are KGHSH and LQKENI.

The TCR comes from a woman in her 70s with acute or convalescent COVID-19. The genes are TRBV18 and TRBJ2-3, with unresolved D. Sequenced material: peripheral blood. The CDR3 nucleotides read TGTGCCAGCTCATTTTCGGTGGATACGCAGTATTTT. Amino acid sequence: CASSFSVDTQYF. The variable domain in full, completed from reference TRBV18 and TRBJ2-3, reads NAGVMQNPRHLVRRRGQEARLRCSPMKGHSHVYWYRQLPEEGLKFMVYLQKENIIDESGMPKERFSAEFPKEGPSILRIQQVVRGDSAAYFCASSFSVDTQYFGPGTRLTVL.